This T cell receptor beta chain was sequenced during a study of T cell clonality in common variable immunodeficiency. The study's findings and limits: Reportedly, TCR beta sequences from common variable immunodeficiency showed fewer deletions and N-nucleotide insertions.

CVID meant reduced serum IgG, IgA and/or IgM plus specific antibody deficiency. Donors gave roughly 4.5 to 9 ml heparinized peripheral whole blood. Profiling relied on immunoSEQ multiplex PCR, and the TCRdb table lists in-frame clones only, not all of them. The sample contains about 19,000 clones, none of them singletons. The trim removed 4 bases at V and 2 bases at J, leaving 10 bases unmatched. There are 18 residues in the CDR3. Germline lookup yields CDR1 LNHDA and CDR2 SQIVND (reference sequence). This clone was seen more than once but under ten times. Its matching antigen is unknown. The DNA ends 3 residues before the CDR3 does, and the rest of the CDR3 is filled in from the germline J gene.

Sequencing input: peripheral blood mononuclear cells. The rearrangement links TRBV19 to TRBJ2-2, with TRBD2 identical over 10 bases. This sequence was found in a human donor with common variable immunodeficiency. The CDR3 is CASSSFEAGGGNTGELFF. The CDR3 DNA, read in part, is TGTGCCAGTAGTAGCTTTGAAGCGGGGGGGGGAAACACCGGGGAG.